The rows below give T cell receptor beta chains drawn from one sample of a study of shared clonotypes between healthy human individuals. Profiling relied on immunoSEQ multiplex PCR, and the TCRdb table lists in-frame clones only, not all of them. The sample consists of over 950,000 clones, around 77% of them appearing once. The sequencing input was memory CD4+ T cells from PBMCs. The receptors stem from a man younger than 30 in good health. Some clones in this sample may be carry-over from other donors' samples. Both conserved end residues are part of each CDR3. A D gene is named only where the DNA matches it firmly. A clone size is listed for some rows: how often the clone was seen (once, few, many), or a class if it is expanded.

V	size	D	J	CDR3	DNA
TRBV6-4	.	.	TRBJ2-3	CASRSGVAPDTQYF	TGTGCCAGCAGGTCCGGGGTTGCCCCAGATACGCAGTATTTT
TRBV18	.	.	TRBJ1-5	CASSQQPSPNQPQHF	TGTGCCAGCTCACAACAGCCTAGTCCCAATCAGCCCCAGCATTTT
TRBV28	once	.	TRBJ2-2	CASSSPGSNTGELFF	TGTGCCAGCAGTTCCCCCGGTTCGAACACCGGGGAGCTGTTTTTT
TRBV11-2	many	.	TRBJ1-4	CASTRDLANEKLFF	TGTGCCAGCACCAGGGATTTAGCTAATGAAAAACTGTTTTTT
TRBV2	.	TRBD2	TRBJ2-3	CASRSLAGTTDTQYF	TGTGCCAGCAGAAGTCTAGCGGGGACCACAGATACGCAGTATTTT
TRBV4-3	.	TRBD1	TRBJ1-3	CASSHGQGDGNTIYF	TGCGCCAGCAGCCATGGACAGGGGGACGGAAACACCATATATTTT
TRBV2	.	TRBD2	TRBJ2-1	CASSKTSGKAVIRYEQFF	TGTGCCAGCAGTAAGACTAGCGGGAAAGCGGTCATAAGGTATGAGCAGTTCTTC
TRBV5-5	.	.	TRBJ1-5	CASSSRDSNQPQHF	TGTGCCAGCAGCTCTCGGGATAGCAATCAGCCCCAGCATTTT
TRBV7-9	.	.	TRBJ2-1	CASSFIADEQFF	TGTGCCAGCAGCTTTATCGCGGATGAGCAGTTCTTC
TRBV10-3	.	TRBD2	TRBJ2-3	CAISTSGKADTQYF	TGTGCCATCAGTACTAGCGGGAAAGCAGATACGCAGTATTTT
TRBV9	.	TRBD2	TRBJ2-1	CASSVRRESDYNEQFF	TGTGCCAGCAGCGTACGGCGGGAGAGCGACTACAATGAGCAGTTCTTC
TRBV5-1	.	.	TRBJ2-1	CASSLERISGEQFF	TGCGCCAGCAGCTTGGAAAGGATATCAGGGGAGCAGTTCTTC
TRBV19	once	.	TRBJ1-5	CASSIRGEGLNQPQHF	TGTGCCAGTAGTATAAGGGGCGAGGGGCTCAATCAGCCCCAGCATTTT
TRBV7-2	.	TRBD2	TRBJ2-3	CASSLMLLAGRTDTQYF	TGTGCCAGCAGCTTAATGTTACTAGCGGGACGTACAGATACGCAGTATTTT